The 28 T cell receptor beta chains given below trace back to one sample, sequenced in a study of tumour-infiltrating T cells in Burkitt lymphoma. TCRdb's table, derived via immunoSEQ multiplex PCR, lists solely in-frame clones and lacks some. The table shows around 48,000 clones, with around a third occurring only once. The sequenced material came from tumor tissue. The receptor set was obtained from a human donor with Burkitt lymphoma.

Here the CDR3 DNA reads TGTGCCACGGGGGGCACAGATACGCAGTATTTT. It yields the protein CATGGTDTQYF. The chain links TRBV6-6 to TRBJ2-3; tentatively, D is TRBD2 (6 bases). The germline V gene encodes CDR1 MNHNY and CDR2 SVGAGI (reference sequence). V lost 10 bases and J 1 base, leaving 6 bases between the germline ends. This CDR3 is 11 amino acids long.

The V and J genes are TRBV5-4 and TRBJ2-7; 9 bases are shared with TRBD2. With V trimmed by 0 bases and J by 5 bases, 9 bases remained unmatched. Germline CDR1 is SGHNT and CDR2 is YYREEE (reference sequence). The CDR3 covers 16 residues. CDR3 region: CASSLAASGAIDEQYF. Here the CDR3 DNA reads TGTGCCAGCAGCTTGGCGGCTAGCGGGGCCATAGACGAGCAGTACTTC.

V and J are TRBV4-2 and TRBJ1-5; weak D call: TRBD1 (6 bases). V gave up 1 base and J gave up 0 bases, with 10 bases separating them. Germline lookup yields CDR1 LGHNA and CDR2 YNFKEQ. This CDR3 region has 16 residues. CDR3 amino acids: CASSQVWDNSNQPQHF. Here the CDR3 DNA reads TGTGCCAGCAGCCAAGTCTGGGACAATAGCAATCAGCCCCAGCATTTT.

This clone occurred a few times. The chain uses TRBV19 and TRBJ1-3; D possibly corresponds to TRBD1 (5 bases). The CDR3 totals 16 residues. CDR1 LNHDA and CDR2 SQIVND come from the germline V gene (reference sequence). V lost 5 bases, J lost 0 bases, and 14 bases lay in between. DNA of the CDR3: TGTGCCAGTAGTCCCGACAGCCGCCGCTCTGGAAACACCATATATTTT. Translating gives CASSPDSRRSGNTIYF.

This clone appeared a few times. The CDR3 is CASSYMRDTQYF. The DNA of the CDR3 is TGTGCCAGCAGTTACATGAGGGATACGCAGTATTTT. The rearrangement joins TRBV6-6 to TRBJ2-3; D gene ambiguous. CDR3 length: 12 amino acids. V lost 2 bases, J lost 6 bases, and 6 bases lay in between. Germline V gene sequence: CDR1 MNHNY, CDR2 SVGAGI (reference sequence).

This clone was seen more than once but under ten times. V and J are TRBV9 and TRBJ1-3, with D maybe TRBD1 (6 bases). Trimming left V 3 bases short and J 3 bases short, with 10 bases between. Germline lookup yields CDR1 SGDLS and CDR2 YYNGEE. CDR3 length equals 14 residues. The CDR3 here is CASSAQGFGNTIYF. In nucleotides, the CDR3 is TGTGCCAGCAGCGCTCAGGGGTTTGGAAACACCATATATTTT.

This clone has just a few counts. The chain uses TRBV7-2 and TRBJ2-2; D possibly corresponds to TRBD1 (6 bases). The ends were cut back, 2 bases at V and 7 bases at J, with 14 bases in the middle. CDR3 length: 15 amino acids. CDR1 is SGHTA and CDR2 is FQGNSA in the germline V gene. The CDR3 here is CASSLRGWGNGELFF. DNA of the CDR3: TGTGCCAGCAGCTTAAGGGGGTGGGGTAACGGGGAGCTGTTTTTT. The full variable domain, completed using reference TRBV7-2 and TRBJ2-2, is GAGVSQSPSNKVTEKGKDVELRCDPISGHTALYWYRQSLGQGLEFLIYFQGNSAPDKSGLPSDRFSAERTGGSVSTLTIQRTQQEDSAVYLCASSLRGWGNGELFFGEGSRLTVL.

This rearrangement joins TRBV19 to TRBJ2-7, with D hard to call. There are 14 residues in the CDR3. The germline V gene has CDR1 LNHDA and CDR2 SQIVND (reference sequence). The V and J ends lost 6 bases and 0 bases respectively, with 12 bases between them. The CDR3 protein is CASSLLDGSYEQYF. The CDR3, as DNA: TGTGCCAGTAGCCTGTTAGACGGCTCCTACGAGCAGTACTTC.

This clone was seen only a few times. The chain is built from TRBV19 and TRBJ1-5; D unclear. The germline V gene has CDR1 LNHDA and CDR2 SQIVND (reference sequence). Trimming stripped 10 bases from V and 3 bases from J, with 19 bases between. This CDR3 has 15 residues. Here the CDR3 DNA reads TGTGCCACTAAGACAACAAATAGCGCCAATCAGCCCCAGCATTTT. Residues: CATKTTNSANQPQHF.

In its sample, this clone was seen a few times. The gene calls are TRBV4-1 and TRBJ1-4, with TRBD1 as a possible D gene (6 bases). Germline CDR1 reads MGHRA; CDR2 reads YSYEKL. The V end was cut by 7 bases, the J end by 3 bases, with 21 bases between. This CDR3 is built from 17 residues. The chain's CDR3 is CASTPGGGRGANEKLFF. The CDR3 DNA follows: TGCGCCAGCACCCCCGGGGGGGGCCGGGGTGCTAATGAAAAACTGTTTTTT.

This sequence joins TRBV7-3 and TRBJ2-2; D is perhaps TRBD1 or TRBD2 (6 bases each). CDR3 length: 15 residues. Germline V lookup: CDR1 SGHTA, CDR2 FQGTGA. The V end lost 2 bases, the J end lost 7 bases, and 14 bases lay between the germline ends. The CDR3 loop is CASSLGGPGGGELFF. CDR3 nucleotides: TGTGCCAGCAGCTTAGGGGGGCCCGGCGGCGGGGAGCTGTTTTTT.

The rearrangement joins TRBV5-5 to TRBJ2-6, with a tentative D call TRBD1 (6 bases). Trimming cost V 4 bases and J 8 bases, with 16 bases left between them. CDR1 is SGHKS, CDR2 YYEKEE, per germline (reference sequence). The CDR3 has 15 amino acids. CDR3 sequence: CASSQRNRASNVLTF. CDR3 coding DNA: TGTGCCAGCAGCCAACGTAACAGGGCCTCCAACGTCCTGACTTTC.

V and J are TRBV7-6 and TRBJ2-7; possible D gene TRBD2, 5 bases. V dropped 4 bases and J dropped 2 bases, with 18 bases sitting between them. The CDR3 runs to 16 residues. Germline V gives CDR1 SGHVS, CDR2 FNYEAQ. CDR3 region: CASSSRPGPGAYEQYF. In nucleotides, the CDR3 is TGTGCCAGCAGCTCCCGGCCCGGCCCCGGGGCCTACGAGCAGTACTTC.

The chain couples TRBV5-1 to TRBJ1-1; 8 nucleotides align to TRBD1. The CDR3 has 14 residues. J lost 2 bases, V lost 4 bases, and 4 bases had no gene match. CDR1 SGHRS and CDR2 YFSETQ come from the germline V gene. The CDR3 protein is CASSPDRGNTEAFF. For the CDR3, the DNA is TGCGCCAGCAGCCCAGACAGGGGAAACACTGAAGCTTTCTTT.

This chain uses TRBV10-3 with TRBJ2-2, with D perhaps matching TRBD1 (6 bases). The germline V gene encodes CDR1 ENHRY and CDR2 SYGVKD. The CDR3 has 14 residues. Trimming stripped 6 bases from V and 2 bases from J, with 10 bases between. CDR3 sequence: CAISGTSNTGELFF. In nucleotides, the CDR3 is TGTGCCATCAGCGGGACATCCAACACCGGGGAGCTGTTTTTT.

The chain uses TRBV5-1 and TRBJ1-4; D gene unclear. This CDR3 contains 18 residues. Trimming took off 4 bases at V and 4 bases at J, with 23 bases between the two ends. The germline gives CDR1 SGHRS, CDR2 YFSETQ. The CDR3 DNA follows: TGCGCCAGCAGCCCGGACCAAAGGGCCGCGACTATTAATGAAAAACTGTTTTTT. This codes for CASSPDQRAATINEKLFF.

The rearrangement joins TRBV5-6 to TRBJ1-1, with a weak D call TRBD1 (6 bases). CDR3 length equals 14 residues. V was trimmed by 4 bases and J by 4 bases, leaving 14 bases between them. Looked up from germline, CDR1 is SGHDT and CDR2 is YYEEEE. The CDR3 region has the DNA TGTGCCAGCAGCCCGGTTAGGGGGAGCACTGAAGCTTTCTTT. Translated, it gives CASSPVRGSTEAFF.

The chain carries TRBV4-1 and TRBJ1-1; possible D gene TRBD1, 6 bases. Trimming shortened V by 1 base and J by 0 bases, and 6 bases separated the two germline ends. This CDR3 has 14 residues. Germline V gives CDR1 MGHRA, CDR2 YSYEKL. The CDR3 sequence: CASSQGQVNTEAFF. CDR3 coding DNA: TGCGCCAGCAGCCAAGGACAGGTGAACACTGAAGCTTTCTTT.

V gene TRBV14 combines with J gene TRBJ2-2; D remains ambiguous. Germline lookup yields CDR1 SGHDN and CDR2 FVKESK. The length of the CDR3 is 15 residues. The V end lost 1 base, the J end lost 1 base, and 7 bases lay between the germline ends. In DNA form, the CDR3 reads TGTGCCAGCAGCCAAGTGCCAGTGAACACCGGGGAGCTGTTTTTT. Its translation: CASSQVPVNTGELFF. Drawing the rest from reference TRBV14 and TRBJ2-2, the complete variable domain is EAGVTQFPSHSVIEKGQTVTLRCDPISGHDNLYWYRRVMGKEIKFLLHFVKESKQDESGMPNNRFLAERTGGTYSTLKVQPAELEDSGVYFCASSQVPVNTGELFFGEGSRLTVL.

This clone has just a few counts. This chain uses TRBV7-6 with TRBJ2-5; TRBD2 is a possible D gene (7 bases). V lost 3 bases and J 5 bases, leaving 13 bases between the germline ends. Germline V gene lookup returns CDR1 SGHVS and CDR2 FNYEAQ. This CDR3 contains 14 residues. CDR3 loop: CASSLRGRGETQYF. The CDR3 DNA reads as TGTGCCAGCAGCTTGCGGGGGCGCGGGGAGACCCAGTACTTC.

Only a few counts were recorded for this clone. The chain is built from TRBV9 and TRBJ2-7; D is unclear. Trimming removed 3 bases from V and 5 bases from J, with 12 bases in between. This CDR3 has 13 residues. Germline CDR1 reads SGDLS; CDR2 reads YYNGEE. CDR3 sequence (DNA): TGTGCCAGCAGCGCCTCCAGTAAAGACGAGCAGTACTTC. Translating gives CASSASSKDEQYF.

V and J are TRBV4-1 and TRBJ1-2; D may be TRBD1 (6 bases). The V end lost 1 base, the J end lost 5 bases, and 17 bases lay between the germline ends. This CDR3 region has 16 residues. Germline CDR1 reads MGHRA; CDR2 reads YSYEKL. The CDR3 spells CASSQVSGGREYGYTF. The CDR3 DNA sequence: TGCGCCAGCAGCCAAGTGAGTGGGGGCAGGGAGTATGGCTACACCTTC.

In this sample, this clone turned up a few times. V and J are TRBV5-1 and TRBJ1-2; TRBD1 aligns across 7 bases. V was clipped by 5 bases and J by 8 bases; unmatched bases: 12. The CDR3 is made up of 14 amino acids. The V gene's germline CDR1 is SGHRS and CDR2 YFSETQ. CDR3 nucleotide sequence: TGCGCCAGCAGTCCCACCTCAGTAGGGGGCGGCTACACCTTC. Translating gives CASSPTSVGGGYTF.

The chain joins TRBV6-5 to TRBJ1-1; D unclear. This CDR3 spans 15 amino acids. Trimming cost V 7 bases and J 3 bases, with 18 bases left between them. The germline gives CDR1 MNHEY, CDR2 SVGAGI. In DNA form, the CDR3 reads TGTGCCAGCACCCCTCGCGGGAGACCACACACTGAAGCTTTCTTT. Its translation: CASTPRGRPHTEAFF.

This clone was recorded many times. The V gene is TRBV2, the J gene TRBJ2-3; D could derive from TRBD1 or TRBD2 (5 bases each). The germline V gene encodes CDR1 SNHLY and CDR2 FYNNEI. This CDR3 contains 11 residues. V was trimmed by 4 bases and J by 6 bases, leaving 5 bases between them. The CDR3 protein is CASSGGDTQYF. In DNA, the CDR3 is TGTGCCAGCAGTGGGGGGGATACGCAGTATTTT. The whole variable domain, filled in from reference TRBV2 and TRBJ2-3, reads EPEVTQTPSHQVTQMGQEVILRCVPISNHLYFYWYRQILGQKVEFLVSFYNNEISEKSEIFDDQFSVERPDGSNFTLKIRSTKLEDSAMYFCASSGGDTQYFGPGTRLTVL.

V usage is TRBV6-5 and J usage is TRBJ1-1, with unresolved D. V lost 2 bases and J 8 bases, leaving 12 bases between the germline ends. CDR1 is MNHEY and CDR2 is SVGAGI in the germline V gene. The CDR3 is made up of 13 amino acids. The CDR3 protein is CASSYGRRLEAFF. DNA of the CDR3: TGTGCCAGCAGTTACGGCCGACGGCTGGAAGCTTTCTTT.

The table lists this clone with a few counts. This same CDR3 is encoded by further DNA sequences in the sample. The J gene is TRBJ2-7, the V gene TRBV7-9; 7 nucleotides agree with TRBD2. The length of the CDR3 is 14 residues. Germline loops: CDR1 SEHNR, CDR2 FQNEAQ (reference sequence). Trimming cost V 0 bases and J 1 base; bases outside gene matches: 0. CDR3 sequence (DNA): TGTGCCAGCAGCTTAGCGGGGGGGTCCTACGAGCAGTACTTC. This sequence encodes CASSLAGGSYEQYF.

This clone was detected a few times. The chain couples TRBV2 to TRBJ2-5, with D unresolved. The CDR3 has 11 amino acids. Germline values: CDR1 SNHLY, CDR2 FYNNEI. V was cut by 7 bases and J by 4 bases, with 7 bases left in between. The CDR3 here is CASTPRETQYF. The CDR3 region has the DNA TGTGCCAGCACCCCCCGAGAGACCCAGTACTTC. The whole variable domain, filled in from reference TRBV2 and TRBJ2-5, reads EPEVTQTPSHQVTQMGQEVILRCVPISNHLYFYWYRQILGQKVEFLVSFYNNEISEKSEIFDDQFSVERPDGSNFTLKIRSTKLEDSAMYFCASTPRETQYFGPGTRLLVL.